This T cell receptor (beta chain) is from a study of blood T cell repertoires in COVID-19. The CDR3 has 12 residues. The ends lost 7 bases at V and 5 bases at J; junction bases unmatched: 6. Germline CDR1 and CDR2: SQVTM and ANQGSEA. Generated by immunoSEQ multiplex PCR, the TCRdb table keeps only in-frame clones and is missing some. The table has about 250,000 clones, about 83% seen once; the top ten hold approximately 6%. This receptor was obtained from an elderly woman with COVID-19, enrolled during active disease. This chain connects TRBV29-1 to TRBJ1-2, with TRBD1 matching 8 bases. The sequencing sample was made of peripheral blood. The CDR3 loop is CSAGTGIYGYTF. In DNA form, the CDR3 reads TGCAGCGCCGGGACAGGAATATATGGCTACACCTTC. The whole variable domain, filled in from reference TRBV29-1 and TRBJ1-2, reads SAVISQKPSRDICQRGTSLTIQCQVDSQVTMMFWYRQQPGQSLTLIATANQGSEATYESGFVIDKFPISRPNLTFSTLTVSNMSPEDSSIYLCSAGTGIYGYTFGSGTRLTVV.